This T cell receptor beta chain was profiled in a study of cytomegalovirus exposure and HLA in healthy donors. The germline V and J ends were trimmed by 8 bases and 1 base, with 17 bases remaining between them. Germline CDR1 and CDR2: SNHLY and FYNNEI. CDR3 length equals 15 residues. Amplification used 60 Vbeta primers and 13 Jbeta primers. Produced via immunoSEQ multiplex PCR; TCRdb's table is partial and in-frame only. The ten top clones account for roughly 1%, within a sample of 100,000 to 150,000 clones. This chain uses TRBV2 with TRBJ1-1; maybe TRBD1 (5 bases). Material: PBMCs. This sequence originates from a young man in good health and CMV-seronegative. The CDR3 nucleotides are TGTGCCAGCCTAGAGGTTAGGGGAAAGAACACTGAAGCTTTCTTT. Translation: CASLEVRGKNTEAFF.